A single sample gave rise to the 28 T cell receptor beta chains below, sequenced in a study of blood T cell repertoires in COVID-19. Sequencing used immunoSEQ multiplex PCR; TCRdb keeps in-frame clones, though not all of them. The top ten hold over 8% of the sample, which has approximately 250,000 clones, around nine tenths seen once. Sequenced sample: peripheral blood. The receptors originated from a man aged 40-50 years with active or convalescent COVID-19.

DNA for the CDR3: TGTGCCTGGAGGAGGAGCTCCGGGGAGCTGTTTTTT. This codes for CAWRRSSGELFF. The chain is built from TRBV30 and TRBJ2-2; D call uncertain. Germline V gene lookup returns CDR1 GTSNPN and CDR2 SVGIG (reference sequence). This CDR3 is 12 amino acids long. The ends were cut back, 3 bases at V and 6 bases at J, with 8 bases in the middle.

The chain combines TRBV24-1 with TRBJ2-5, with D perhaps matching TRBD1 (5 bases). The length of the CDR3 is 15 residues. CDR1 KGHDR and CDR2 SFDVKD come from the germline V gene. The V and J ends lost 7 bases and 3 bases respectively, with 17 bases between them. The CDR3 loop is CATSGRAQGKETQYF. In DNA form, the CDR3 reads TGTGCCACCAGCGGGCGAGCCCAGGGAAAAGAGACCCAGTACTTC.

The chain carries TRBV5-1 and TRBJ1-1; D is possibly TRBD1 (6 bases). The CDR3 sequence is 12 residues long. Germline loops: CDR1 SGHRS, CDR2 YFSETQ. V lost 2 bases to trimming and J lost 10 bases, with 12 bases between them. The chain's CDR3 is CASSLGGVGAFF. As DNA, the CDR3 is TGCGCCAGCAGCTTAGGGGGTGTAGGAGCTTTCTTT.

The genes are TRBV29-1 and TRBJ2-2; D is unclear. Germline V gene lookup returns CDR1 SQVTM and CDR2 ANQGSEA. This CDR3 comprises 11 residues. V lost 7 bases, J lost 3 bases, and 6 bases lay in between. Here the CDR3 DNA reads TGCAGCGCCGCGGACACCGGGGAGCTGTTTTTT. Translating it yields CSAADTGELFF.

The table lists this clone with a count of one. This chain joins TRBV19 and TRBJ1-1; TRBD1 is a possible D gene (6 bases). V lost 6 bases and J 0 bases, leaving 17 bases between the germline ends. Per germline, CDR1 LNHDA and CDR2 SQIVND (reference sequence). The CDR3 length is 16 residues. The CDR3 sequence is CASSLDRLPLNTEAFF. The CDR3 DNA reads TGTGCCAGTAGCCTAGACAGGCTCCCTCTGAACACTGAAGCTTTCTTT.

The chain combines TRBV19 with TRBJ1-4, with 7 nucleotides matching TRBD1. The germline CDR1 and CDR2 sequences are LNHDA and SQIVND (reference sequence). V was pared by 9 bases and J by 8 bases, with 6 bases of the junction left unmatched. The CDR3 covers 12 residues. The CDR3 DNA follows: TGTGCCAGCCGACAGGGTAGCGAAAAACTGTTTTTT. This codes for CASRQGSEKLFF.

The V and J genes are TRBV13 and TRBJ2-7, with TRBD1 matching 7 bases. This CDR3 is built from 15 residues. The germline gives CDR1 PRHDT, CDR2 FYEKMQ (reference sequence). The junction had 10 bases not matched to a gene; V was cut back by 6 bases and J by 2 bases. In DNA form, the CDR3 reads TGTGCCAGCAGGCCAGAGGGGACAGAGCCCTACGAGCAGTACTTC. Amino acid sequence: CASRPEGTEPYEQYF.

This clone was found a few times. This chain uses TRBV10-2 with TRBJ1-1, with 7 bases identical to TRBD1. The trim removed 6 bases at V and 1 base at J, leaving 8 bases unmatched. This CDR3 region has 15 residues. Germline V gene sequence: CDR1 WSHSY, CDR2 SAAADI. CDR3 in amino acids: CASRDYRGRNTEAFF. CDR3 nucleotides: TGCGCCAGCAGAGATTACAGGGGTCGGAACACTGAAGCTTTCTTT.

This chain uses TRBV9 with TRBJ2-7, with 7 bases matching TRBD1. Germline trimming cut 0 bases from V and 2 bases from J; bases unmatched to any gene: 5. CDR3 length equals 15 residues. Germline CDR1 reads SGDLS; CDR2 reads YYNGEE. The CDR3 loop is CASSVAPTGTYEQYF. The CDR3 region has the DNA TGTGCCAGCAGCGTAGCCCCGACAGGGACCTACGAGCAGTACTTC. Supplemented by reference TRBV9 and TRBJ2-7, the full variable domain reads DSGVTQTPKHLITATGQRVTLRCSPRSGDLSVYWYQQSLDQGLQFLIQYYNGEERAKGNILERFSAQQFPDLHSELNLSSLELGDSALYFCASSVAPTGTYEQYFGPGTRLTVT.

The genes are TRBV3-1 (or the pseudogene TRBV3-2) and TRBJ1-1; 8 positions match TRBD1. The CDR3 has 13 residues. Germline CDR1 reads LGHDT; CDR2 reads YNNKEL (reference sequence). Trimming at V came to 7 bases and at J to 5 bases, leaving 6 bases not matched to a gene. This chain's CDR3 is CASNTGGRTEAFF. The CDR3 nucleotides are TGTGCCAGCAACACAGGGGGACGTACTGAAGCTTTCTTT.

CDR3 protein: CASSPASLSYEQYF. The CDR3, as DNA: TGTGCCAGCTCACCGGCCTCCCTCTCCTACGAGCAGTACTTC. The V gene is TRBV18, the J gene TRBJ2-7, with D unclear. The CDR3 covers 14 residues. Germline V gene lookup returns CDR1 KGHSH and CDR2 LQKENI. V was pared by 3 bases and J by 0 bases, with 9 bases between. The full variable domain, in which reference TRBV18 and TRBJ2-7 provide the parts outside the CDR3, is NAGVMQNPRHLVRRRGQEARLRCSPMKGHSHVYWYRQLPEEGLKFMVYLQKENIIDESGMPKERFSAEFPKEGPSILRIQQVVRGDSAAYFCASSPASLSYEQYFGPGTRLTVT.

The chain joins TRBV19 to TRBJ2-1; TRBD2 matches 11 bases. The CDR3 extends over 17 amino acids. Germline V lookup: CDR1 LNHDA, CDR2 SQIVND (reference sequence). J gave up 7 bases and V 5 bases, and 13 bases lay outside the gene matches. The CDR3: CASSLVAGGPLSNEQFF. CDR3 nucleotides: TGTGCCAGTAGTCTCGTAGCGGGAGGGCCTTTGAGTAATGAGCAGTTCTTC.

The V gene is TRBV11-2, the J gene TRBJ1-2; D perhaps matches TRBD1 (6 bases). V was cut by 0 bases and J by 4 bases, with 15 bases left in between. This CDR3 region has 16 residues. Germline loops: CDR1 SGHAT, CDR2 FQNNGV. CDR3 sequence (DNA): TGTGCCAGCAGCTTAGATCAGGGCAGGGGCGGCTATGGCTACACCTTC. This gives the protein CASSLDQGRGGYGYTF.

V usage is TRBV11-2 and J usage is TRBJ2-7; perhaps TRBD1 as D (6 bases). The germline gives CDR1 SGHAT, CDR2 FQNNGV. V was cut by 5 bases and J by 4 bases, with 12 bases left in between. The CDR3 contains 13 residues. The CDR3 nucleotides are TGTGCCAGCAGCCCGAGACAGGTTTACGAGCAGTACTTC. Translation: CASSPRQVYEQYF.

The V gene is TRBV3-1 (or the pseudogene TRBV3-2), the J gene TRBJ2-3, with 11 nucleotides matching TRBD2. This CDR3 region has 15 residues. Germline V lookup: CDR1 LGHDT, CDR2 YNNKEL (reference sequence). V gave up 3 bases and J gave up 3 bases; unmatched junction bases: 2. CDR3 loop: CASSQGLAETDTQYF. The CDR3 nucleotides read TGTGCCAGCAGCCAGGGACTAGCGGAAACAGATACGCAGTATTTT.

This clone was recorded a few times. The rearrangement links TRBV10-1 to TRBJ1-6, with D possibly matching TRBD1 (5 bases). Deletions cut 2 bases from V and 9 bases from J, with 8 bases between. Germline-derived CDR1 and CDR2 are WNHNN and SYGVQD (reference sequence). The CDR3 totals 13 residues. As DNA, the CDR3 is TGCGCCAGCAGTGAGCGGGACTTTTCACCCCTCCACTTT. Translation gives CASSERDFSPLHF.

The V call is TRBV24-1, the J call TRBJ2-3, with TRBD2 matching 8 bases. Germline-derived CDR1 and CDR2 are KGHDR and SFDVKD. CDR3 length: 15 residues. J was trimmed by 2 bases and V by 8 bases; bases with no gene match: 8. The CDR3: CATTDGGGSTDTQYF. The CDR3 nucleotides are TGTGCCACCACTGACGGGGGGGGCTCCACAGATACGCAGTATTTT.

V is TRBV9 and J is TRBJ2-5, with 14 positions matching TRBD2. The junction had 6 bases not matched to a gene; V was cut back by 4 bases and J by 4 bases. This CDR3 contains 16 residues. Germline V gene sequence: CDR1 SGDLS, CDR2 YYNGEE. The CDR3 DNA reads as TGTGCCAGCAGCCTCGGGACTAGCGGGAGCGGAGAGACCCAGTACTTC. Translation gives CASSLGTSGSGETQYF.

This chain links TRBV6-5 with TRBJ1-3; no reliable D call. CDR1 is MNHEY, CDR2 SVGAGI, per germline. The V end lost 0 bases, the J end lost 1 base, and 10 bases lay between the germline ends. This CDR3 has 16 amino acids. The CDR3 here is CASSYSGRGSGNTIYF. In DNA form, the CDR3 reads TGTGCCAGCAGTTACTCTGGCCGAGGGTCTGGAAACACCATATATTTT.

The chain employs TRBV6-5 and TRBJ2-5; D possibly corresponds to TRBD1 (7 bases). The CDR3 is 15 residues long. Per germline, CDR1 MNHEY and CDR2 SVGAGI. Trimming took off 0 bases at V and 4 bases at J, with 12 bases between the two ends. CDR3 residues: CASSYSSGGGETQYF. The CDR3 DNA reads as TGTGCCAGCAGTTACTCCTCAGGGGGAGGAGAGACCCAGTACTTC.

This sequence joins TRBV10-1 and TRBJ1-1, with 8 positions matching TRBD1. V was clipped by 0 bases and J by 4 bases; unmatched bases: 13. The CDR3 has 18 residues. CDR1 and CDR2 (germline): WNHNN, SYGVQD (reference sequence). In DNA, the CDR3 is TGCGCCAGCAGTGAGTCGGGGCAGGGGGCATATGGTGGCACTGAAGCTTTCTTT. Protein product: CASSESGQGAYGGTEAFF.

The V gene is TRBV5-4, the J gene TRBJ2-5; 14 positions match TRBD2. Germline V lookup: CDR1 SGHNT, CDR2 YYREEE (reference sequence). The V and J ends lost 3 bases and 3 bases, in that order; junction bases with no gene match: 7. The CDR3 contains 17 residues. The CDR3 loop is CASSSGGTSGGKETQYF. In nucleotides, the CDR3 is TGTGCCAGCAGCTCCGGGGGGACTAGCGGGGGAAAAGAGACCCAGTACTTC.

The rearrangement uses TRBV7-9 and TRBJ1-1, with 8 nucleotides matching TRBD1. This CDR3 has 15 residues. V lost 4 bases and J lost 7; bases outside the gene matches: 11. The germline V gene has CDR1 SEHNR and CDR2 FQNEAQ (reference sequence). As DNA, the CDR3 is TGTGCCAGCAGCTCGACCTTGACAGGGGAAGTTGAAGCTTTCTTT. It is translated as CASSSTLTGEVEAFF.

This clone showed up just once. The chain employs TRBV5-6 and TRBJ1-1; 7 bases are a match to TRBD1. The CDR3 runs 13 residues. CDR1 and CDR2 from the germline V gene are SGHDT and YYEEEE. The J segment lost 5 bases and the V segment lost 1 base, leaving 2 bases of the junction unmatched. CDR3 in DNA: TGTGCCAGCAGCTTGACAGGGGAAACTGAAGCTTTCTTT. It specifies CASSLTGETEAFF.

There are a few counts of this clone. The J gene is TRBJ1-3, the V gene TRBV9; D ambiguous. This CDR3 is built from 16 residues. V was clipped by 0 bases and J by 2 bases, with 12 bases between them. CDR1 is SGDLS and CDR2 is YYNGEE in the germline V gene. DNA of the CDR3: TGTGCCAGCAGCGTAGATGGGAGGGTTACTGGAAACACCATATATTTT. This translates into CASSVDGRVTGNTIYF. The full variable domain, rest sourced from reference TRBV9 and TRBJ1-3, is DSGVTQTPKHLITATGQRVTLRCSPRSGDLSVYWYQQSLDQGLQFLIQYYNGEERAKGNILERFSAQQFPDLHSELNLSSLELGDSALYFCASSVDGRVTGNTIYFGEGSWLTVV.

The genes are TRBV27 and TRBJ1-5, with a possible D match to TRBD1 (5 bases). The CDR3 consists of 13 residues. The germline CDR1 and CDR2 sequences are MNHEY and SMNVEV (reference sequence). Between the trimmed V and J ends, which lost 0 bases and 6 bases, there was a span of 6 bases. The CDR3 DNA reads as TGTGCCAGCAGTTTATCAGGGGCTCAGCCCCAGCATTTT. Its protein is CASSLSGAQPQHF.

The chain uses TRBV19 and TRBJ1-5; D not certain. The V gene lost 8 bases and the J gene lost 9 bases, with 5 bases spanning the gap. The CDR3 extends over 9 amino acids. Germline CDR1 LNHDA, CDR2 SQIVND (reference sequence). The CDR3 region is CASGRPQHF. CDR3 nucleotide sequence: TGTGCCAGTGGCCGGCCCCAGCATTTT.

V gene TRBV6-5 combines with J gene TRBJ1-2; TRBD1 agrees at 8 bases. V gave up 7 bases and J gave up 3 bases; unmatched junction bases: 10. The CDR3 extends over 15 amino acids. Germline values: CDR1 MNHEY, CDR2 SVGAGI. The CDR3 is CASTLHAGGDYGYTF. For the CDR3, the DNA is TGTGCCAGCACCTTACACGCAGGGGGCGACTATGGCTACACCTTC.